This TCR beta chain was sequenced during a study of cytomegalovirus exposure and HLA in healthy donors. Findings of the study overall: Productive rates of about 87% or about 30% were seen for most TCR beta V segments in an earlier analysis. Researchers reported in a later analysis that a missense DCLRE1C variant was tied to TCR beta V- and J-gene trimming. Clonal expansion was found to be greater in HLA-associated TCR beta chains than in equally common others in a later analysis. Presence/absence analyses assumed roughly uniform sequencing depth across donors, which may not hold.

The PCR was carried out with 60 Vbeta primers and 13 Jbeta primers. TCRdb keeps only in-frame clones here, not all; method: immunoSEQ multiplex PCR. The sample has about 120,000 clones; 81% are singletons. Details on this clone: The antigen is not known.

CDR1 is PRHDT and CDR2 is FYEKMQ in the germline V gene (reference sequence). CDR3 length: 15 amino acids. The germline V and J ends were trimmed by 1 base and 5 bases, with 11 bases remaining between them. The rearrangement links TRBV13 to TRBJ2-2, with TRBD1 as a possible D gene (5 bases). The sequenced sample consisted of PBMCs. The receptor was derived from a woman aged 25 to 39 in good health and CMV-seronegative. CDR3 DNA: TGTGCCAGCAGCTTAGCTCGTTACAGGACCGGGGAGCTGTTTTTT. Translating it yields CASSLARYRTGELFF.